The source of this T cell receptor (beta chain) is a study of Graves' ophthalmopathy and Graves' hyperthyroidism. The CDR3 has 12 residues. Per germline, CDR1 SNHLY and CDR2 FYNNEI. V lost 9 bases to trimming and J lost 1 base, with 9 bases between them. As diagnostic evidence, clinical symptoms, serum thyroxine, TRAb, thyroid ultrasound and orbital computed tomography were relied upon. RNA transcripts were the template, and TCR beta CDR3 regions were amplified from them. The library came from an HTBI-primed first-round RT-PCR and a second-round multiplex PCR. TCRdb passed the multiplex PCR reads through MiXCR, listing each CDR3 protein once. The sample has 40,000 to 45,000 distinct CDR3 sequences, around 50% seen once.

V is TRBV2 and J is TRBJ1-1; D not certain. The sequencing input was peripheral blood. This clonotype was obtained from an adult man with Graves' ophthalmopathy. The DNA of the CDR3 is TGTGCCAGAGAACCAGGGAACACTGAAGCTTTCTTT. Residues: CAREPGNTEAFF.